The T cell receptor (beta chain) under discussion was sequenced for a study of blood T cell repertoires in COVID-19. Study-level information: Both acute and convalescent COVID-19 samples were obtained from the United States, Italy and Spain.

Between the trimmed V and J ends, which lost 4 bases and 6 bases, there was a span of 16 bases. CDR3 length: 14 amino acids. The germline gives CDR1 LNHDA, CDR2 SQIVND (reference sequence). Sequencing was performed with immunoSEQ multiplex PCR; in TCRdb, only in-frame clones are kept and a portion is missing. The sample lists 150,000 or so clones; more than 70% were seen once. Participant-given clinical history determined each cohort assignment. Source material: PBMCs or T cells enriched from blood (not recorded which). The clonotype comes from a woman aged 45-65 years in a cohort exposed to, infected with or recovered from COVID-19 (not recorded which). The rearrangement joins TRBV19 to TRBJ2-7, with D possibly TRBD1 on 6 matching bases. Here the CDR3 reads CASSTTGKGIEQYF. CDR3 bases: TGTGCCAGTAGTACTACAGGGAAGGGGATCGAGCAGTACTTC.